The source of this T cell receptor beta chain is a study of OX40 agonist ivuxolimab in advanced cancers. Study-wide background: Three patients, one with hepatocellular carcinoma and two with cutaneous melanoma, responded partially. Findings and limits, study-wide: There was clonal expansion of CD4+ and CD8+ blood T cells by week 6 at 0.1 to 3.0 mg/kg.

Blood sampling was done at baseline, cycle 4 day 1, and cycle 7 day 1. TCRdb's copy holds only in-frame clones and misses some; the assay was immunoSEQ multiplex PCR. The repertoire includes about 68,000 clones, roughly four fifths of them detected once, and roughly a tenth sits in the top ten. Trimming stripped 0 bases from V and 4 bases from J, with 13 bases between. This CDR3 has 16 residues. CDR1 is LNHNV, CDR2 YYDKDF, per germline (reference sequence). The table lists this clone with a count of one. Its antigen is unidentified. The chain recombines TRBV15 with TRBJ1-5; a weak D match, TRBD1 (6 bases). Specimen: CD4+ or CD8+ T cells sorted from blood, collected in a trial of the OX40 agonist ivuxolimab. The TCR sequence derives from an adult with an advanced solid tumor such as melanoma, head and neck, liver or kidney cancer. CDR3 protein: CATSRDRGAPNQPQHF. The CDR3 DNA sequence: TGTGCCACCAGCAGAGATAGGGGGGCACCTAATCAGCCCCAGCATTTT.